The present entry profiles one TCR beta chain with its context. The data belong to a study of OX40 agonist ivuxolimab in advanced cancers. Sequencing was performed with immunoSEQ multiplex PCR; in TCRdb, only in-frame clones are kept and a portion is missing. The sample lists about 79,000 clones, approximately 85% occurring once. The receptor was derived from an adult with an advanced solid tumor such as melanoma, head and neck, liver or kidney cancer. Sequencing was performed on CD4+ or CD8+ T cells sorted from blood, taken in a trial of the OX40 agonist ivuxolimab.

CDR3 DNA: TGTGCCAGCAGTCCAGGGGCTGCAGCTTTCTTT. Its translation: CASSPGAAAFF. The chain recombines TRBV28 with TRBJ1-1, with D tentatively TRBD1 (6 bases). CDR1 is MDHEN, CDR2 SYDVKM, per germline. The CDR3 is 11 amino acids. V was shortened by 5 bases and J by 10 bases, with 11 bases between the two germline ends. The variable domain in full, completed from reference TRBV28 and TRBJ1-1, reads DVKVTQSSRYLVKRTGEKVFLECVQDMDHENMFWYRQDPGLGLRLIYFSYDVKMKEKGDIPEGYSVSREKKERFSLILESASTNQTSMYLCASSPGAAAFFGQGTRLTVV.